Sequencing of this T cell receptor beta chain was carried out in a study of shared clonotypes between healthy human individuals. Study-wide background: A donor's plate count was three for CD4 naive and three for CD4 memory; CD8 naive had two and CD8 memory one. Broader study findings: Clonotype sharing among donors, it was expected, would be affected by sequencing depth. Among non-shared clonotypes, generation probabilities were lower than among those shared by all four donors.

Trimming cost V 4 bases and J 6 bases; bases outside gene matches: 14. CDR3 size: 16 residues. Germline loops: CDR1 SGHDN, CDR2 FVKESK. Evenly divided among several immunoSEQ plates was the genomic DNA of each subset. The assay was immunoSEQ multiplex PCR, and TCRdb's table has in-frame clones only and misses some. The sample lists nearly 600,000 clones; 95% to 96% were seen once. Naive CD8 populations comprised CD45RO-negative cells positively selected for CCR7, excluding terminally differentiated effector memory CD45RA+ cells. With regard to this clone: Its antigen is unidentified.

The source material was naive CD8+ T cells sorted from blood. This receptor was taken from a woman in her 30s in good health. This sequence joins TRBV14 and TRBJ2-7; 8 bases match TRBD1. CDR3 bases: TGTGCCAGCAGCCTAACAGGGGGTAGCTGGTTCGGCGAGCAGTACTTC. Amino acid sequence: CASSLTGGSWFGEQYF.